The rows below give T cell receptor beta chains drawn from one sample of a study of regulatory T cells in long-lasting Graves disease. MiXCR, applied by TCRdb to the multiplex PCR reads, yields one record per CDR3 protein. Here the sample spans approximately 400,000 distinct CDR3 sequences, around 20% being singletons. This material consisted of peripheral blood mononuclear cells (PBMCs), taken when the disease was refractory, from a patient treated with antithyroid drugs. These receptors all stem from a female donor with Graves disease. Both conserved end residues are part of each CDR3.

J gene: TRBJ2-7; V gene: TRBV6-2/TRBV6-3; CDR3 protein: CASSPLAYEQYF
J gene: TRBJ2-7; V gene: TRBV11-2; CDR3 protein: CASGALAGRSYEQYF
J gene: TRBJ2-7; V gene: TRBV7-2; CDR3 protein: CASSFTGGFIYEQYF
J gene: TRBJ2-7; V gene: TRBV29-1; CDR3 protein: CSVGGLGGSYEQYF
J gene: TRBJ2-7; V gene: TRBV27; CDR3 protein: CASSLGSKYEQYF
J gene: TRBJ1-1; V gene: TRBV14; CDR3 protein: CASSQDLTGYTEAFF
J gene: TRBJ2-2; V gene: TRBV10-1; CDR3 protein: CASSENLNTGELFF
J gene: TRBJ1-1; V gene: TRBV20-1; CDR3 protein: CSAHDGVNTEAFF
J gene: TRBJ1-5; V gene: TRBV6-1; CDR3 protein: CASSPYRADQPQHF
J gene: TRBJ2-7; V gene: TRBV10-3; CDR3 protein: CAISVGSYEQYF
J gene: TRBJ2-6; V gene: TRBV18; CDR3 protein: CASSPATPSGANVLTF
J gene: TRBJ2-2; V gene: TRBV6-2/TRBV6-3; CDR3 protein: CASRIRDMNTGELFF
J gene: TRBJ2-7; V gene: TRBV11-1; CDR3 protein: CASSYTIGGTIYEQYF
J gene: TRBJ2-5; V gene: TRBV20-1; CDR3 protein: CSVTGDFQETQYF
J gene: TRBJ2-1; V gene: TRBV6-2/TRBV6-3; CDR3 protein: CASSFQGMNEQFF
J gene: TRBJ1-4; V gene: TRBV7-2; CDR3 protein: CASSSTGQGARGEKLFF
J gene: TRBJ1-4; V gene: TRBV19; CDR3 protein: CASRQGGDEKLLF
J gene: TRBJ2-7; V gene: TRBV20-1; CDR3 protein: CSAREKGRERSYEQYF
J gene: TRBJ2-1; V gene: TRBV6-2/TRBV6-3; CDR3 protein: CASSGQGTWNEQFF
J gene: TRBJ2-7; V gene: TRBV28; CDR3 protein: CTSRPSGSYEQYF
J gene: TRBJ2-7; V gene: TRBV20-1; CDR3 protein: CSARGDGPFSYEQYF
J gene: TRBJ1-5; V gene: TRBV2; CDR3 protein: CASMGGAGWNQPQHF
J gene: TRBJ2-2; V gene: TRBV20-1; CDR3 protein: CSASGQLNTGELFF
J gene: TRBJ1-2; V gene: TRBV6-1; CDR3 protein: CASSPRAGGFGYTF
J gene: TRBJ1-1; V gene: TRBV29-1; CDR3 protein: CSVVGELNTEAFF
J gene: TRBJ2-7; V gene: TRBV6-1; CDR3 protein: CASTSREGTYEQYF
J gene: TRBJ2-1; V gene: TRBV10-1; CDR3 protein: CASSEGGGSFYNEQFF
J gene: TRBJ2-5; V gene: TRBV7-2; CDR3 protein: CASSLVAQETQYF
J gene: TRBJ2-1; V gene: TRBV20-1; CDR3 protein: CSAFALGLSYNEQFF
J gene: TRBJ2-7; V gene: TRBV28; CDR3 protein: CASSWDGGRDEQYF
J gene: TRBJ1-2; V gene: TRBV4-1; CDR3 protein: CASSQDLREGYTF
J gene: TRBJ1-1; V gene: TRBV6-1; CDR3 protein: CASGGGVMNTEAFF
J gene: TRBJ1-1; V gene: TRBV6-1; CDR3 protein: CASGEGQMNTEAFF
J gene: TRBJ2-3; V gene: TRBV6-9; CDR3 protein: CASSSSGSMADTQYF
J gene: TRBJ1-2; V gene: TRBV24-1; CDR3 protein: CATSDSRGYGYTF
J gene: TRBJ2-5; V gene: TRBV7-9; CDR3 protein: CASEGQYQETQYF
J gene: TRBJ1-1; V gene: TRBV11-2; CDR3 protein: CASSPSNTEAFF
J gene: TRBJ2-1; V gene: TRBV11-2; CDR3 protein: CASSLEGGGLRSNEQFF
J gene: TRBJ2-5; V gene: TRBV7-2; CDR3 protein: CASSPGLAGETQYF
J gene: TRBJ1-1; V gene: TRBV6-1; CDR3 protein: CASKAYGTSNTEAFF
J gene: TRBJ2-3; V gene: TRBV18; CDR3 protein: CASSPSLSADTQYF
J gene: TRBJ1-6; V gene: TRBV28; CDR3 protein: CASSSGHELSPLHF
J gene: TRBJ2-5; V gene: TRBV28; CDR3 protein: CASTSRQGRKTQYF
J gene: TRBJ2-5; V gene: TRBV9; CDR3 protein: CASSVDGSTETQYF
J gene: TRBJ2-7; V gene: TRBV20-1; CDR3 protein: CSATPGTANYEQYF
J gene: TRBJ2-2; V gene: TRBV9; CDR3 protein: CASSVGAGITGELFF
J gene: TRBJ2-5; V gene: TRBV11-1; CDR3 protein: CASSRDRGQETQYF
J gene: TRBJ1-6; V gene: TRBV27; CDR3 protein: CASSLFGGSSYNSPLHF
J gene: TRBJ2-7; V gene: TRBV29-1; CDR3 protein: CSVEEGIDSSYEQYF
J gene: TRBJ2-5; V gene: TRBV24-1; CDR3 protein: CATSDPTSKTQYF
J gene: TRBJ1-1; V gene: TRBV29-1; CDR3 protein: CSVLQVEAFF
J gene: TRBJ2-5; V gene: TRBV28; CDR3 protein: CASGDRKPQETQYF
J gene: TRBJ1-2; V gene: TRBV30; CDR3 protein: CAWRLVGGGYTF
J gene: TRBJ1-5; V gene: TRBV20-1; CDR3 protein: CSARARTGGSNQPQHF
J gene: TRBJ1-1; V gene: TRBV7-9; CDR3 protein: CASSSTEGLNTEAFF
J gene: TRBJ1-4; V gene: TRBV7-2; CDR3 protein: CASKRTGTGTEKLFF
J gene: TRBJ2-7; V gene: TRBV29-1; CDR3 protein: CSVAGQEPYEQYF
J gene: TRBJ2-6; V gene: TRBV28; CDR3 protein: CASSFSGVSGANVLTF
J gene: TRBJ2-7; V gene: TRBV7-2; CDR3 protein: CASSSKAGGPTYEQYF
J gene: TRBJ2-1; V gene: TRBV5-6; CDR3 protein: CASSLRMNEQFF